This T cell receptor beta chain was found in a study of blood T cell repertoires in COVID-19. Study summary: PBMCs, B-cell-depleted T cells, or T cells were the source of the cDNA or gDNA that made up the material.

This CDR3 is built from 13 residues. The V gene's germline CDR1 is LNHDA and CDR2 SQIVND (reference sequence). Concerning this clone: At one end the junction does not follow the germline gene, possibly because of a read error.

In the original workflow: Reference gene primers were amplified, and this amplification served to estimate nucleated cell counts. Data came from immunoSEQ multiplex PCR; TCRdb stores just in-frame clones and leaves some out. V, J and clone size are those of that table, while D and trimming were read from the DNA. The repertoire holds 150,000 or so clones, with approximately 88% as singletons. The sequencing sample was made of peripheral blood. The rearrangement joins TRBV19 to TRBJ2-4; the D gene is possibly TRBD1 (5 bases). This sequence originates from a woman aged 45 to 65 with acute or convalescent COVID-19. The CDR3 loop is CASSSGSKTIQYF. The CDR3 region has the DNA TGTGCCAGTAGTTCAGGGTCCAAAACCATTCAGTACTTC.